Below, 29 T cell receptor beta chains from the same sample are listed, as sequenced in a study of CD8 T cells in Susac syndrome. cDNA came from about 0.5 to 1 ug RNA primed by random hexamers. TCRdb re-called the immunoSEQ multiplex PCR reads through MiXCR, storing one row per CDR3 protein. The sample has approximately 260,000 distinct CDR3 sequences; almost 97% are singletons. The sequenced sample consisted of CD4+ T cells from PBMCs. Receptor source: a human donor with Susac syndrome.

This chain uses TRBV28 with TRBJ2-1; D call uncertain. The CDR3 contains 11 residues. CDR1 and CDR2 from the germline V gene are MDHEN and SYDVKM. V was clipped by 6 bases and J by 11 bases, with 11 bases between them. CDR3 sequence: CASSSPTQQFF. The CDR3 DNA follows: TGTGCCAGCAGCTCTCCGACACAGCAGTTCTTC.

Here the CDR3 reads CASSPSEYNEQFF. The DNA of the CDR3 is TGTGCCAGCTCACCAAGCGAGTACAATGAGCAGTTCTTC. The chain links TRBV18 to TRBJ2-1, with D unclear. CDR1 and CDR2 from the germline V gene are KGHSH and LQKENI. This CDR3 is built from 13 residues. The V gene lost 2 bases and the J gene lost 4 bases, with 6 bases spanning the gap. The variable domain in full, completed from reference TRBV18 and TRBJ2-1, reads NAGVMQNPRHLVRRRGQEARLRCSPMKGHSHVYWYRQLPEEGLKFMVYLQKENIIDESGMPKERFSAEFPKEGPSILRIQQVVRGDSAAYFCASSPSEYNEQFFGPGTRLTVL.

The rearrangement joins TRBV29-1 to TRBJ2-7; D unclear. V was cut by 7 bases and J by 0 bases, with 16 bases left in between. The CDR3 consists of 14 residues. Per the germline V gene, CDR1 is SQVTM and CDR2 is ANQGSEA. The CDR3 bases are TGCAGCGCATCTCTGACAACTACCTCCTACGAGCAGTACTTC. It specifies CSASLTTTSYEQYF.

CDR3 in DNA: TGCAGTGCTTCCGACAGAAGCTCCTACGAGCAGTACTTC. It translates to CSASDRSSYEQYF. The chain combines TRBV20-1 with TRBJ2-7; possibly TRBD1 for D (5 bases). Germline CDR1 reads DFQATT; CDR2 reads SNEGSKA (reference sequence). CDR3 length: 13 amino acids. V was pared by 5 bases and J by 0 bases, with 11 bases between.

The chain combines TRBV5-1 with TRBJ1-4; weak D call: TRBD1 (5 bases). The V and J ends lost 5 bases and 1 base respectively, with 12 bases between them. The CDR3 length is 15 residues. Germline lookup yields CDR1 SGHRS and CDR2 YFSETQ. CDR3 amino acids: CASSTGLGTNEKLFF. CDR3 nucleotides: TGCGCCAGCAGTACGGGACTTGGAACTAATGAAAAACTGTTTTTT.

The chain recombines TRBV14 with TRBJ2-7; 7 bases align to TRBD1. Germline lookup yields CDR1 SGHDN and CDR2 FVKESK. The CDR3 covers 11 residues. V shed 9 bases and J 12 bases; nucleotides not matched to a gene: 11. In nucleotides, the CDR3 is TGTGCCAGTCGACAGGGTGCTGCGTGGTACTTC. It is translated as CASRQGAAWYF.

V usage is TRBV29-1 and J usage is TRBJ2-7, with TRBD1 as a possible D gene (5 bases). V lost 6 bases to trimming and J lost 5 bases, with 17 bases between them. CDR1 and CDR2 (germline): SQVTM, ANQGSEA. CDR3 length: 13 amino acids. The CDR3 coding sequence is TGCAGCGTAGCCCGGCAGGGAAAAAACGAGCAGTACTTC. Translated, it gives CSVARQGKNEQYF.

The chain couples TRBV5-4 to TRBJ1-4; D is possibly TRBD1 (5 bases). Germline V gene lookup returns CDR1 SGHNT and CDR2 YYREEE (reference sequence). V dropped 4 bases and J dropped 8 bases, with 12 bases sitting between them. The CDR3 consists of 13 residues. The chain's CDR3 is CASSMGLEEKLFF. The DNA of the CDR3 is TGTGCCAGCAGCATGGGACTTGAGGAAAAACTGTTTTTT.

This rearrangement joins TRBV7-6 to TRBJ2-1; tentative D call: TRBD2 (6 bases). Germline V gene data show CDR1 as SGHVS and CDR2 as FNYEAQ. The CDR3 is 14 residues long. Trimming took off 4 bases at V and 9 bases at J, with 16 bases between the two ends. The CDR3 protein is CASSSGSGASEQFF. The CDR3 coding sequence is TGTGCCAGCAGCTCCGGATCGGGAGCGAGTGAGCAGTTCTTC.

The rearrangement joins TRBV5-4 to TRBJ2-7; the D gene is possibly TRBD2 (6 bases). The CDR3 is made up of 14 amino acids. Germline CDR1 SGHNT, CDR2 YYREEE (reference sequence). V gave up 1 base and J gave up 4 bases, with 12 bases separating them. Here the CDR3 reads CASSLSGVGYEQYF. In DNA form, the CDR3 reads TGTGCCAGCAGCTTGTCGGGAGTGGGTTACGAGCAGTACTTC.

CDR3 coding DNA: TGTGCCTGGAGTGTAATCCGGGGGTTTAGCTACACCTTC. Protein sequence: CAWSVIRGFSYTF. J is TRBJ1-2 and V is TRBV30, with a weak D call TRBD1 (5 bases). CDR1 and CDR2 (germline): GTSNPN, SVGIG (reference sequence). The CDR3 spans 13 residues. V was pared by 0 bases and J by 9 bases, with 14 bases between.

The rearrangement links TRBV9 to TRBJ2-1, with 13 bases aligning to TRBD2. Germline V gene lookup returns CDR1 SGDLS and CDR2 YYNGEE. The CDR3 totals 18 residues. The ends lost 6 bases at V and 1 base at J; junction bases unmatched: 10. In DNA, the CDR3 is TGTGCCAGCACCCAGGGACTAGCGGGGAGGGGGTCCTACAATGAGCAGTTCTTC. Translating it yields CASTQGLAGRGSYNEQFF. The full variable domain, in which reference TRBV9 and TRBJ2-1 provide the parts outside the CDR3, is DSGVTQTPKHLITATGQRVTLRCSPRSGDLSVYWYQQSLDQGLQFLIQYYNGEERAKGNILERFSAQQFPDLHSELNLSSLELGDSALYFCASTQGLAGRGSYNEQFFGPGTRLTVL.

The chain has TRBV9 and TRBJ2-5; D is possibly TRBD1 or TRBD2 (6 bases each). The V gene lost 2 bases and the J gene lost 5 bases, with 16 bases spanning the gap. In germline, CDR1 is SGDLS, CDR2 YYNGEE. The length of the CDR3 is 15 residues. Here the CDR3 reads CASSVSGSGAETQYF. In DNA form, the CDR3 reads TGTGCCAGCAGCGTTAGTGGATCGGGGGCGGAGACCCAGTACTTC.

The chain joins TRBV7-9 to TRBJ2-1; D is possibly TRBD1 or TRBD2 (5 bases each). V shed 3 bases and J shed 0 bases, with 18 bases lying between them. From germline, CDR1 is SEHNR and CDR2 FQNEAQ (reference sequence). The CDR3 is 18 amino acids. In nucleotides, the CDR3 is TGTGCCAGCAGCTTTCTGCCCCCGCCGGGGCGCTCCTACAATGAGCAGTTCTTC. Encoded protein: CASSFLPPPGRSYNEQFF.

This chain links TRBV7-9 with TRBJ1-2, with D unclear. With 5 bases removed from V and 1 base from J, the gap between germline ends came to 14 bases. CDR3 size: 15 residues. Germline-derived CDR1 and CDR2 are SEHNR and FQNEAQ (reference sequence). CDR3 DNA: TGTGCCAGCAGCCGAATTCAGAAAAGTAACTATGGCTACACCTTC. Amino acids: CASSRIQKSNYGYTF.

The rearrangement links TRBV11-1 to TRBJ1-1; D perhaps matches TRBD1 (5 bases). The CDR3 spans 16 residues. Trimming pared 4 bases from V and 2 bases from J, leaving 17 bases between. The germline gives CDR1 SGHAT, CDR2 FQDESV (reference sequence). The CDR3 reads CASSYPLGHPNTEAFF. The CDR3 DNA reads TGTGCCAGCAGCTACCCTTTGGGGCACCCAAACACTGAAGCTTTCTTT. The variable domain in full, with the rest retrieved from reference TRBV11-1 and TRBJ1-1, is EAEVAQSPRYKITEKSQAVAFWCDPISGHATLYWYRQILGQGPELLVQFQDESVVDDSQLPKDRFSAERLKGVDSTLKIQPAELGDSAMYLCASSYPLGHPNTEAFFGQGTRLTVV.

The V and J genes are TRBV29-1 and TRBJ1-1; D is perhaps TRBD1 (6 bases). Germline CDR1 reads SQVTM; CDR2 reads ANQGSEA. There are 16 residues in the CDR3. Deletions cut 1 base from V and 2 bases from J, with 17 bases between. CDR3 amino acids: CSVEGWGGGANTEAFF. The CDR3 DNA follows: TGCAGCGTTGAAGGTTGGGGTGGGGGGGCTAACACTGAAGCTTTCTTT.

The chain carries TRBV12-3 or TRBV12-4 and TRBJ2-6; unclear D gene. This CDR3 is 15 amino acids long. Between the trimmed V and J ends, which lost 7 bases and 4 bases, there was a span of 14 bases. CDR3 nucleotides: TGTGCCAGCACCCCGAGTGGCAGCGGGGCCAACGTCCTGACTTTC. This translates into CASTPSGSGANVLTF.

The chain employs TRBV29-1 and TRBJ2-5; 16 bases match TRBD2. This CDR3 contains 14 residues. The germline CDR1 and CDR2 sequences are SQVTM and ANQGSEA. J lost 5 bases, V lost 7 bases, and 4 bases had no gene match. The CDR3 region has the DNA TGCAGCGAGGGACTAGCGGGAGGGTTTGAGACCCAGTACTTC. Protein sequence: CSEGLAGGFETQYF.

This clonotype was observed a single time. CDR3 in DNA: TGCAGTGCTCATTACAGAAGCAATCAGCCCCAGCATTTT. Its protein is CSAHYRSNQPQHF. The chain links TRBV20-1 to TRBJ1-5; no clear D. The CDR3 has 13 amino acids. V was trimmed by 5 bases and J by 1 base, leaving 9 bases between them. In germline, CDR1 is DFQATT, CDR2 SNEGSKA (reference sequence).

V is TRBV12-3 or TRBV12-4 and J is TRBJ1-5; perhaps TRBD1 as D (5 bases). CDR3 length: 13 residues. Trimming took off 2 bases at V and 4 bases at J, with 6 bases between the two ends. The CDR3 loop reads CASSLNRNQPQHF. As DNA, the CDR3 is TGTGCCAGCAGTTTAAACAGGAATCAGCCCCAGCATTTT.

This clonotype has a single count. The chain uses TRBV12-3 or TRBV12-4 and TRBJ2-7, with TRBD2 matching 11 bases. After removal of 5 bases from V and 5 bases from J, the junction contained 14 bases not matched to a gene. The CDR3 runs 17 residues. The CDR3 DNA is TGTGCCAGCAGTCCGCGTCTATCACTAGCGGGAGTACACGAGCAGTACTTC. Residues: CASSPRLSLAGVHEQYF.

CDR3 in DNA: TGCAGCGTTCGGGTCGCAGAGACCCAGTACTTC. This encodes CSVRVAETQYF. This chain uses TRBV29-1 with TRBJ2-5; no clear D. CDR1 is SQVTM, CDR2 ANQGSEA, per germline. This CDR3 has 11 amino acids. V gave up 5 bases and J gave up 4 bases, with 8 bases separating them.

The DNA for the CDR3 is TGTGCCAGCAGCTCCCCGCGCGGTGGACCCGATCAGCCCCAGCATTTT. This sequence encodes CASSSPRGGPDQPQHF. The chain is built from TRBV11-2 and TRBJ1-5; D remains ambiguous. CDR3 length equals 16 residues. Germline-derived CDR1 and CDR2 are SGHAT and FQNNGV. Deletions cut 4 bases from V and 5 bases from J, with 18 bases between.

V usage is TRBV14 and J usage is TRBJ1-1; TRBD1 is a possible D gene (5 bases). Germline V CDR1 and CDR2: SGHDN, FVKESK. This CDR3 has 13 residues. The V and J ends lost 0 bases and 10 bases respectively, with 12 bases between them. DNA for the CDR3: TGTGCCAGCAGCCAAGATCGGAAGGGGATAGCTTTCTTT. This codes for CASSQDRKGIAFF.

This clonotype was detected only once. The chain joins TRBV30 to TRBJ2-1; perhaps TRBD2 as D (5 bases). Per the germline V gene, CDR1 is GTSNPN and CDR2 is SVGIG (reference sequence). The CDR3 has 17 residues. V lost 3 bases and J 7 bases, leaving 25 bases between the germline ends. Written as DNA, the CDR3 is TGTGCCTGGAGCCCTACCGGGATACCTATCGGTGGTAATGAGCAGTTCTTC. Encoded protein: CAWSPTGIPIGGNEQFF.

The chain combines TRBV7-9 with TRBJ2-7; 9 positions match TRBD2. V gave up 5 bases and J gave up 1 base; unmatched junction bases: 12. The CDR3 has 17 residues. Germline V CDR1 and CDR2: SEHNR, FQNEAQ (reference sequence). Written as DNA, the CDR3 is TGTGCCAGCAGCCGACGACTAGCGGCCACTCCTTCCTACGAGCAGTACTTC. Translated, it gives CASSRRLAATPSYEQYF.

Comments on this clonotype: A junction boundary mismatches the germline segment, possibly from a read error. The chain couples TRBV7-7 to TRBJ1-2; 8 nucleotides match TRBD1. CDR3 length equals 15 residues. Germline V lookup: CDR1 SSHAT, CDR2 FNYEAQ (reference sequence). The CDR3 loop is CASSLAGQENYGYTF. Here the CDR3 DNA reads TGTGCTAGCAGCTTAGCGGGACAGGAAAACTATGGCTACACCTTC.

The V call is TRBV25-1, the J call TRBJ2-2, with TRBD1 matching 7 bases. J gave up 6 bases and V 1 base, and 5 bases lay outside the gene matches. The CDR3 length is 15 residues. Looked up from germline, CDR1 is MGHDK and CDR2 is SYGVNS. Written as DNA, the CDR3 is TGTGCCAGCAGTGAATTCGGACAGGCTCCCGGGGAGCTGTTTTTT. Encoded protein: CASSEFGQAPGELFF.